Shown below are 6 T cell receptor beta chains from a single sample sequenced in a study of OX40 agonist ivuxolimab in advanced cancers. Clones were sequenced by immunoSEQ multiplex PCR, and TCRdb holds only the in-frame ones, with some missing. The table includes 80,000 to 95,000 clones, roughly 85% detected once. The specimen comprised CD4+ or CD8+ T cells sorted from blood, sampled in a trial of the OX40 agonist ivuxolimab. These receptors originate from an adult with an advanced solid tumor such as melanoma, head and neck, liver or kidney cancer.

This clone was counted only a few times. The chain carries TRBV9 and TRBJ2-5, with D perhaps being TRBD1 or TRBD2 (7 bases each). Trimming pared 0 bases from V and 5 bases from J, leaving 17 bases between. From germline, CDR1 is SGDLS and CDR2 YYNGEE. The CDR3 is 16 amino acids. The CDR3 sequence is CASSVAPGGGQETQYF. DNA for the CDR3: TGTGCCAGCAGCGTAGCTCCAGGGGGGGGCCAGGAGACCCAGTACTTC.

V gene TRBV30 combines with J gene TRBJ1-2; TRBD1 agrees at 7 bases. Germline V gene data show CDR1 as GTSNPN and CDR2 as SVGIG (reference sequence). J gave up 8 bases and V 3 bases, and 6 bases lay outside the gene matches. This CDR3 has 12 residues. This CDR3 is CAWSDREGGYTF. The CDR3 DNA is TGTGCCTGGAGCGACAGGGAAGGGGGCTACACCTTC.

The chain carries TRBV7-9 and TRBJ1-2, with 7 nucleotides matching TRBD1. The ends lost 6 bases at V and 5 bases at J; junction bases unmatched: 9. This CDR3 has 14 amino acids. Germline lookup yields CDR1 SEHNR and CDR2 FQNEAQ (reference sequence). CDR3: CASRATGEGYGYTF. The CDR3 nucleotides read TGTGCCAGCAGAGCTACAGGGGAGGGGTATGGCTACACCTTC.

This clone was recorded once. The genes are TRBV2 and TRBJ1-6; a possible D gene is TRBD1 (6 bases). This CDR3 region has 13 residues. Trimming left V 6 bases short and J 8 bases short, with 11 bases between. Germline V gene sequence: CDR1 SNHLY, CDR2 FYNNEI. DNA for the CDR3: TGTGCCAGCAGGGAACAGGGCGATTCACCCCTCCACTTT. Protein sequence: CASREQGDSPLHF.

The V and J genes are TRBV7-2 and TRBJ1-5, with no clear D. The V gene's germline CDR1 is SGHTA and CDR2 FQGNSA. V lost 2 bases and J lost 6, with 14 bases in between. The CDR3 length is 15 residues. The CDR3 DNA reads as TGTGCCAGCAGCTTATATTCGGCAGTGGGTCAGCCCCAGCATTTT. It encodes CASSLYSAVGQPQHF. Variable domain in full (rest from reference TRBV7-2 and TRBJ1-5): GAGVSQSPSNKVTEKGKDVELRCDPISGHTALYWYRQSLGQGLEFLIYFQGNSAPDKSGLPSDRFSAERTGGSVSTLTIQRTQQEDSAVYLCASSLYSAVGQPQHFGDGTRLSIL.

The V and J genes are TRBV30 and TRBJ1-6; 10 nucleotides align to TRBD1. Germline values: CDR1 GTSNPN, CDR2 SVGIG (reference sequence). V was pared by 0 bases and J by 13 bases, with 9 bases of the junction left unmatched. The CDR3 loop spans 15 amino acids. CDR3: CAWSVGGTGAGPLHF. DNA of the CDR3: TGTGCCTGGAGTGTGGGGGGGACAGGGGCAGGTCCCCTCCACTTT.